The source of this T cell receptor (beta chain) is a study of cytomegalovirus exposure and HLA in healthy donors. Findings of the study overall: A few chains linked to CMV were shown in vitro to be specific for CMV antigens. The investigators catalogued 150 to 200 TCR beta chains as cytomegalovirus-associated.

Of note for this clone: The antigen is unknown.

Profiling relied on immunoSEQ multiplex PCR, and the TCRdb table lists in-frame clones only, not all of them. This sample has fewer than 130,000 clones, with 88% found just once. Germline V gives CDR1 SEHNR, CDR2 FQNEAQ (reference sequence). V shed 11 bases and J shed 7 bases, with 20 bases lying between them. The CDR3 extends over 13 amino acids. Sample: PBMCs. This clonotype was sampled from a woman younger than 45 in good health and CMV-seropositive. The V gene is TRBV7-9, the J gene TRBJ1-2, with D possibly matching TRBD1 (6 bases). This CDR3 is CAGSGTPPSGYTF. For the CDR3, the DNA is TGTGCCGGGTCCGGGACACCGCCTTCTGGCTACACCTTC.